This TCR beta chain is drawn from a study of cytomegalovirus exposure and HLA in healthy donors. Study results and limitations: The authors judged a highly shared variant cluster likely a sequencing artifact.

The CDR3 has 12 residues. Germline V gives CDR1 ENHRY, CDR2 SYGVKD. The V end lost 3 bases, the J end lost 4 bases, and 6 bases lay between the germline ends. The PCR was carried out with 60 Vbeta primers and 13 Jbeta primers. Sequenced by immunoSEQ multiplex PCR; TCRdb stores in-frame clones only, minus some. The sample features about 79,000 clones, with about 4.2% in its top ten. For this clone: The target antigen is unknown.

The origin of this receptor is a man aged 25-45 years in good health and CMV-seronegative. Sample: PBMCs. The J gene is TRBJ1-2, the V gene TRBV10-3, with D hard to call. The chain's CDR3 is CAISEQLYGYTF. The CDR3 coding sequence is TGTGCCATCAGTGAACAGCTCTATGGCTACACCTTC.